This TCR beta chain was identified in a study of shared clonotypes between healthy human individuals (dated by TCRdb to between 2020 and 2021). Context from the whole study: A couple of women and a few men aged 18 to 49 years were included in the cohort. For each donor, three plates each were used for CD4 naive and CD4 memory, two plates were used for CD8 naive, and one plate was used for CD8 memory. Blood TCR repertoires of about five healthy adults were deeply sequenced to estimate repertoire size and the extent of clonotype sharing between individuals. Different laboratories and diverse techniques were used to prepare libraries and sequence TCR repertoires, to increase sequencing depth and limit assay-specific biases. Each donor's leukapheresis produced roughly between roughly 0.94 and 9.5 billion PBMCs.

Using the deep immunoSEQ assay, TCR CDR3 regions were amplified from genomic DNA by multiplex PCR. For each cell subset, the extracted genomic DNA was distributed evenly across all wells of several immunoSEQ 96-well plates, and each plate served as one replicate. For sorted subsets, approximately 190 ng genomic DNA, equal to 25,000 to 35,000 T cell genomes, was loaded into each replicate PCR. Purified libraries were quantified with a Qubit 3.0 fluorometer, sized on a Bioanalyzer 2100, and re-quantified with the KAPA Library Quantification kit. Every immunoSEQ 96-well plate was sequenced on a dedicated single-read 150-cycle Illumina NextSeq 550 flow cell. In the original analysis: Because only junctional sequences without quality scores were contained in the immunoSEQ output, filtering matching that applied to full-length reads could not be performed. To assign V/J genes and CDR3, sequences were annotated against IMGT germline references using PyIR, a Python wrapper for IgBLAST v1.9. Reads with weak V/J assignments (E-value above 1e-6), missing CDR3, stop codons, out-of-frame junctions, or ambiguous translated residues were removed. V3J clonotypes were defined as sequences sharing the same inferred V gene, J gene, and CDR3 amino acid sequence. The percentage overlap between two repertoires was calculated by dividing the number of shared unique clonotypes by the size of the smaller repertoire. RTK rarefaction, the Chao1 estimator, and Recon v2.1 estimates of unobserved clonotypes were used to assess repertoire richness. Generation probabilities were computed with OLGA for all TCRbeta clonotypes obtained by the gDNA method from several donors. Entries here come from immuneACCESS through TCRdb and include only in-frame sequences with V and J called. Some clones fail to appear in such tables; in the studies checked, an unresolved V gene covers under half of the shortfall, and the cause of the remainder is unknown. That table supplies the V and J calls and clone size; D and trimming were determined from the DNA. The sample table records roughly 720,000 clones; about 90% of these occur just once. 30% to 40% of the sample goes to the ten largest clones.

Comment on this clone: Its antigen specificity is not known. Qualities for individual bases were not recorded, and no much larger clone is one base off.

Broader findings and caveats from the paper: Sampling was restricted to blood, and TCR repertoires in tissues likely differ from the TCR repertoires found in blood. Compared with non-shared clonotypes, clonotypes shared by all four sorted-subset donors had higher generation probabilities. Even with the large sequencing depth, rarefaction of the sorted-subset datasets indicated that sequencing was incomplete. Pairwise subsampling indicated that sequencing depth was expected to affect the degree of clonotype sharing among donors. Larger estimated clonotype richness was generally found for naive subsets than for memory subsets. Sharing across several donors was observed for approximately 5% of naive CD4, less than 4% of naive CD8, over 2% of memory CD4, and roughly 0.43% of memory CD8 clonotypes. Because the study included only a small number of donors, the genetic and exposure-history diversity represented was limited.

The donors were healthy, HIV-negative adults who had no recently reported acute infections or vaccinations. Every donor was a Caucasian adult residing in Nashville, Tennessee, USA. CD8 memory samples were composed of magnetically selected CD45RO+ cells combined with CCR7-negative CD45RA+ effector memory (TemRA) cells. Blood was collected by leukapheresis, and PBMCs were isolated by Ficoll-Histopaque density gradient centrifugation and then cryopreserved in liquid nitrogen vapor phase. Purity and quantity of every magnetically sorted T cell population were checked by analytical flow cytometry. Each sorted fraction had its genomic DNA isolated and then quantified by UV absorbance on a Nanodrop 2000c. From V the trimming removes 4 bases and from J it removes 2 bases, while the gene matches leave 5 bases of the junction unaccounted for. CDR3 length: 15 amino acids, cysteine to phenylalanine. Of all the DNA, just the CDR3 is kept, 45 bases in frame from base 1. According to the germline V gene, CDR1 reads SGHDN and CDR2 reads FVKESK.

In this chain, TRBV14 is recombined with TRBJ2-3; a stretch of 8 junction bases matches TRBD1. Specimen: memory CD8+ T cells from PBMCs. The cell subset or site tag for this specimen amounts to: CD45RO+ cells pooled with CCR7-negative TemRA cells. The TCR comes from a man aged 18-30 years in good health. Some clones in this sample may be carry-over from other donors' samples. The nucleotide sequence is TGTGCCAGCAGCCCCAGACAGGGGATCACAGATACGCAGTATTTT. It is translated as CASSPRQGITDTQYF.